This T cell receptor beta chain was obtained from a study of T-cell reconstitution after alpha-beta-depleted transplantation in children. The trim removed 1 base at V and 8 bases at J, leaving 8 bases unmatched. The length of the CDR3 is 15 residues. CDR1 is SGHNT and CDR2 is YYREEE in the germline V gene (reference sequence). This sample's TCRbeta library carried unique molecular identifier barcodes. TCRdb analysed the PCR reads with MiXCR anew, one entry per CDR3 protein. Of a few hundred thousand distinct CDR3 sequences in the sample, 20% were seen once. This clonotype turned up a few times. The chain uses TRBV5-4 and TRBJ2-1, with 8 nucleotides matching TRBD1. The sequence was collected from a human donor who donated a stem cell graft to a child with acute myeloid leukemia. The sequencing used PBMCs from the stem cell graft donor, collected from the stem cell graft. In nucleotides, the CDR3 is TGTGCCAGCAGCTTGAAGACAGGGGTTAGCGATGAGCAGTTCTTC. This codes for CASSLKTGVSDEQFF.